The clone carrying this T cell receptor (beta chain) was counted many times. Its matching antigen is unknown. The data were obtained in a study of T-cell memory formation after mild COVID-19. Background on the study: Among the donors, TCR clusters were largely specific to each donor.

Study-level results: Clones that contracted from day 15 to 85 were balanced CD4/CD8, while later expanders leaned CD4+. Cross-reactive memory apparently joined, as some responding clones appeared in pre-infection memory.

One entry per CDR3 protein, called by TCRdb with MiXCR from the 5' RACE reads. The sample contains 250,000 to 300,000 distinct CDR3 sequences, approximately 16% of which appear only once. The trim removed 1 base at V and 8 bases at J, leaving 9 bases unmatched. The CDR3 contains 16 residues. CDR1 is SGHTA and CDR2 is FQGNSA in the germline V gene. The material sequenced was PBMCs or a T cell subset sorted from them (not recorded which). The chain joins TRBV7-2 to TRBJ2-4; 9 positions agree with TRBD2. This clonotype was sampled from a man younger than 30 who had mild COVID-19 (a few samples of this study predate the infection). Cell type and time point are not known. The DNA of the CDR3 is TGTGCCAGCAGCTTAGAAGCGGGGGGATTGGGGTACATTCAGTACTTC. Encoded protein: CASSLEAGGLGYIQYF.